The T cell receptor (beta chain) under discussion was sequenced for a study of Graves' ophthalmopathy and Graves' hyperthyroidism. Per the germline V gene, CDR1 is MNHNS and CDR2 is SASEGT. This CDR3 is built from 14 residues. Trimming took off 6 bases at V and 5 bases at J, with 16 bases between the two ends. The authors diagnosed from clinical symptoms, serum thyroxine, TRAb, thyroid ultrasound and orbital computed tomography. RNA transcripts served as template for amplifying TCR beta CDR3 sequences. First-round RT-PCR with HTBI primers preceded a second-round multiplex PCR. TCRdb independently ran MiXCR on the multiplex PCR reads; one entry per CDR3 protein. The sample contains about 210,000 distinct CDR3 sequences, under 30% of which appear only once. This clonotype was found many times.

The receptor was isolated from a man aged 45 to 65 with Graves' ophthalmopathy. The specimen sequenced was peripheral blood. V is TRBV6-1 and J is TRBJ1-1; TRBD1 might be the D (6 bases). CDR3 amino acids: CASSAQGQVTEAFF. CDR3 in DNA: TGTGCCAGCAGCGCCCAGGGACAAGTAACTGAAGCTTTCTTT.